The sequence of this T cell receptor (beta chain) was determined in a study of T cells after somatic rescue of genetic block. V was pared by 2 bases and J by 11 bases, with 6 bases of the junction left unmatched. Germline V CDR1 and CDR2: MGHRA, YSYEKL. There are 14 residues in the CDR3. Only in-frame clones appear in the TCRdb table, and some are missing; sequencing was by immunoSEQ multiplex PCR. This sample yields about 7,000 clones, of which approximately 81% are seen a single time; 25% to 30% belongs to the top ten. This rearrangement joins TRBV4-1 to TRBJ2-2; 9 bases map to TRBD2. The receptor comes from a boy younger than 18. Sequenced: peripheral blood mononuclear cells (PBMCs). As DNA, the CDR3 is TGCGCCAGCAGCCAAAGAGGCGGGGGGGTTGAGCTGTTTTTT. The encoded protein is CASSQRGGGVELFF.